This T cell receptor beta chain was recorded in a study of long-term antiretroviral therapy in people with HIV. Germline lookup yields CDR1 MNHEY and CDR2 SMNVEV (reference sequence). The CDR3 covers 16 residues. V dropped 2 bases and J dropped 1 base, with 15 bases sitting between them. Sequencing used immunoSEQ v3.0 at survey level. Profiling relied on immunoSEQ multiplex PCR, and the TCRdb table lists in-frame clones only, not all of them. Among roughly 24,000 clones, approximately 90% were seen once, and the ten largest hold around 6.5%. Samples held about 0.9-10 million cryopreserved PBMC, and DNA extraction followed.

The sequenced sample was unsorted PBMCs, obtained 0.6 years after starting antiretroviral therapy. The clonotype originates from a man aged 55 to 70 with HIV. V and J are TRBV27 and TRBJ2-7; D possibly corresponds to TRBD1 (8 bases). The CDR3 DNA is TGTGCCAGCAGTTTAACGGTACAGGGGGGGTCCTACGAGCAGTACTTC. This sequence encodes CASSLTVQGGSYEQYF.